The source of this T cell receptor beta chain is a study of blood T cell repertoires in COVID-19. Overall study context: Samples taken during acute and convalescent COVID-19 were collected in the United States, Italy and Spain.

Original processing notes: Reference gene primers were amplified, and this amplification served to estimate nucleated cell counts. Sequenced by immunoSEQ multiplex PCR; TCRdb stores in-frame clones only, minus some. V, J and clone size reflect that table, while D and trimming were determined from the DNA. The data hold roughly 120,000 clones, with more than 80% observed a single time. Germline assignment: CDR1 SEHNR and CDR2 FQNEAQ (reference sequence). The CDR3 is 16 residues long. V was cut by 1 base and J by 0 bases, with 9 bases left in between. Patients from Seattle were sampled longitudinally, starting during active infection.

Sequencing used peripheral blood. This chain joins TRBV7-9 and TRBJ1-4; D call uncertain. The sequence was collected from a woman between 55 and 75 years old with COVID-19, enrolled during active disease. CDR3 nucleotides: TGTGCCAGCAGCTTAGGGAAGGGAGCAACTAATGAAAAACTGTTTTTT. This sequence encodes CASSLGKGATNEKLFF.